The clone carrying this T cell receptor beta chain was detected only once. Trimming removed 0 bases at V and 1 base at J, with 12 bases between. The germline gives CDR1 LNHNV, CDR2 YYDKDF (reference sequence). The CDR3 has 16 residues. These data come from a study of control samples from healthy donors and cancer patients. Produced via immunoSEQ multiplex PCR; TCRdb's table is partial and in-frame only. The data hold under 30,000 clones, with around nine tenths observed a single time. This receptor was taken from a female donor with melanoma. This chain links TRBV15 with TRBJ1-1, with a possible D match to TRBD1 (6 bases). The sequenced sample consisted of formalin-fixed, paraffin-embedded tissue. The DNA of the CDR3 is TGTGCCACCAGCAGAGATTATACAGGGAAGAACACTGAAGCTTTCTTT. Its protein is CATSRDYTGKNTEAFF. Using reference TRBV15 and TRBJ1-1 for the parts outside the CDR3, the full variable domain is DAMVIQNPRYQVTQFGKPVTLSCSQTLNHNVMYWYQQKSSQAPKLLFHYYDKDFNNEADTPDNFQSRRPNTSFCFLDIRSPGLGDTAMYLCATSRDYTGKNTEAFFGQGTRLTVV.